Listed below are T cell receptor beta chains from one sample, sequenced in a study of T cells of healthy individuals. TCRdb ran MiXCR on the 5' RACE reads and lists one entry per CDR3 protein. Of 95,000 to 100,000 distinct CDR3 sequences in the sample, roughly 15% were seen once. The receptors originated from a human donor in good health. CDR3s include the opening cysteine and the closing phenylalanine or tryptophan. The D gene is left open where the match is weak. The listing skips clone size in some rows; elsewhere it reads once, few, many or a size class.

J gene: TRBJ2-5
V gene: TRBV29-1
clone size: -
D gene: TRBD2
CDR3 protein: CSVVVAGEETQYF
CDR3 DNA: TGCAGCGTTGTGGTAGCGGGGGAAGAGACCCAGTACTTC

J gene: TRBJ2-1
V gene: TRBV4-1
clone size: once
D gene: -
CDR3 protein: CASSHPVGGQFF
CDR3 DNA: TGCGCCAGCAGCCACCCAGTAGGAGGGCAGTTCTTC

J gene: TRBJ2-1
V gene: TRBV6-6
clone size: -
D gene: -
CDR3 protein: CASCPPDVGSGEQFF
CDR3 DNA: TGTGCCAGCTGCCCCCCGGACGTCGGAAGCGGTGAGCAGTTCTTC

J gene: TRBJ1-5
V gene: TRBV28
clone size: many
D gene: -
CDR3 protein: CASRPNGYSNQPQHF
CDR3 DNA: TGTGCCAGCAGGCCTAACGGATATAGCAATCAGCCCCAGCATTTT

J gene: TRBJ1-5
V gene: TRBV6-5
clone size: few
D gene: TRBD1
CDR3 protein: CASSAGTANNQPQHF
CDR3 DNA: TGTGCCAGCAGTGCCGGGACAGCTAACAATCAGCCCCAGCATTTT

J gene: TRBJ1-5
V gene: TRBV28
clone size: few
D gene: TRBD1
CDR3 protein: CASNPRGQGKQPQHF
CDR3 DNA: TGTGCCAGCAACCCCAGGGGACAGGGGAAGCAGCCCCAGCATTTT

J gene: TRBJ1-4
V gene: TRBV7-2
clone size: -
D gene: -
CDR3 protein: CASSLTSRGVGEKLFF
CDR3 DNA: TGTGCCAGCAGCCTTACCTCAAGAGGGGTAGGTGAAAAACTGTTTTTT

J gene: TRBJ2-7
V gene: TRBV5-6
clone size: many
D gene: -
CDR3 protein: CASSFSGNYEQYF
CDR3 DNA: TGTGCCAGCAGCTTCTCTGGGAACTACGAGCAGTACTTC

J gene: TRBJ1-5
V gene: TRBV12-3/TRBV12-4
clone size: few
D gene: TRBD1
CDR3 protein: CASSFRDRVQPQHF
CDR3 DNA: TGTGCCAGCAGTTTCAGGGACAGGGTGCAGCCCCAGCATTTT

J gene: TRBJ1-4
V gene: TRBV10-3
clone size: many
D gene: -
CDR3 protein: CAISERGATNEKLFF
CDR3 DNA: TGTGCCATCAGTGAGCGGGGGGCAACTAATGAAAAACTGTTTTTT

J gene: TRBJ2-1
V gene: TRBV4-3
clone size: few
D gene: -
CDR3 protein: CASSQGWTSNEQFF
CDR3 DNA: TGCGCCAGCAGCCAAGGGTGGACTTCGAATGAGCAGTTCTTC

J gene: TRBJ2-3
V gene: TRBV20-1
clone size: -
D gene: -
CDR3 protein: CSASGPTTDTQYF
CDR3 DNA: TGCAGTGCTAGTGGACCAACCACAGATACGCAGTATTTT

J gene: TRBJ2-1
V gene: TRBV9
clone size: few
D gene: TRBD1
CDR3 protein: CASSYTGGSYNEQFF
CDR3 DNA: TGTGCCAGCAGCTACACAGGGGGCTCCTACAATGAGCAGTTCTTC

J gene: TRBJ2-3
V gene: TRBV2
clone size: many
D gene: -
CDR3 protein: CASSYYAGLGDTQYF
CDR3 DNA: TGTGCCAGCAGCTATTACGCGGGTTTAGGAGATACGCAGTATTTT

J gene: TRBJ2-3
V gene: TRBV6-5
clone size: -
D gene: -
CDR3 protein: CASIASRTDTQYF
CDR3 DNA: TGTGCCAGCATTGCCAGTCGCACAGATACGCAGTATTTT

J gene: TRBJ1-5
V gene: TRBV5-6
clone size: few
D gene: -
CDR3 protein: CASSLGGFGPQHF
CDR3 DNA: TGTGCCAGCAGCCTGGGAGGGTTCGGGCCCCAGCATTTT

J gene: TRBJ2-3
V gene: TRBV28
clone size: -
D gene: TRBD1
CDR3 protein: CASSLWDRGRTDTQYF
CDR3 DNA: TGTGCCAGCAGTTTATGGGACAGGGGCAGAACAGATACGCAGTATTTT

J gene: TRBJ2-1
V gene: TRBV20-1
clone size: many
D gene: TRBD1
CDR3 protein: CSARVRTGPLYNEQFF
CDR3 DNA: TGCAGTGCTAGAGTGAGGACAGGCCCACTGTACAATGAGCAGTTCTTC

J gene: TRBJ2-7
V gene: TRBV28
clone size: -
D gene: TRBD2
CDR3 protein: CASSTLGTSGRASYEQYF
CDR3 DNA: TGTGCCAGCAGCACCCTTGGGACTAGCGGGAGAGCTAGCTACGAGCAGTACTTC

J gene: TRBJ1-5
V gene: TRBV12-2
clone size: few
D gene: -
CDR3 protein: CASRLVQGATRPDQPQHF
CDR3 DNA: TGTGCAAGTCGCTTAGTTCAGGGGGCGACACGGCCTGATCAGCCCCAGCATTTT

J gene: TRBJ2-6
V gene: TRBV6-4
clone size: many
D gene: -
CDR3 protein: CASSDRGDSGANVLTF
CDR3 DNA: TGTGCCAGCAGTGACAGGGGTGACTCTGGGGCCAACGTCCTGACTTTC